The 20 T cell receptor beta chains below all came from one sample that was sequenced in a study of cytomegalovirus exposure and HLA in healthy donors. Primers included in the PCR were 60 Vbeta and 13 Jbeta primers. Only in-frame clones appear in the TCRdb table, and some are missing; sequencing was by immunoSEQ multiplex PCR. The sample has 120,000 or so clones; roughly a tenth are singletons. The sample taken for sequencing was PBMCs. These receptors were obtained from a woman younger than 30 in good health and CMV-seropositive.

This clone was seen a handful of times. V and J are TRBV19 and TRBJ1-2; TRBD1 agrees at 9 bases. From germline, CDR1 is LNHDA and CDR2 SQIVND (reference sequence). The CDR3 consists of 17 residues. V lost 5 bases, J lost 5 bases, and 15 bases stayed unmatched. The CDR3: CASSSQSVGQGRYGYTF. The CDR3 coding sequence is TGTGCCAGTAGTTCTCAGTCGGTGGGACAGGGCCGATATGGCTACACCTTC.

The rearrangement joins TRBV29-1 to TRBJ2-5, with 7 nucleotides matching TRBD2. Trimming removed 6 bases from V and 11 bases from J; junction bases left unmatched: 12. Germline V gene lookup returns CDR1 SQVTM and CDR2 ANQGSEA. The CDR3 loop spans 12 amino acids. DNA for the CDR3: TGCAGCGTCGGGACTACGACGGGAGAGCAGTACTTC. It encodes CSVGTTTGEQYF.

CDR3 nucleotide sequence: TGCAGCGTGCAATTAGACACCGGGGAGCTGTTTTTT. Its protein product is CSVQLDTGELFF. V is TRBV29-1 and J is TRBJ2-2; D is uncertain. The V end lost 6 bases, the J end lost 3 bases, and 8 bases lay between the germline ends. Germline lookup yields CDR1 SQVTM and CDR2 ANQGSEA. There are 12 residues in the CDR3.

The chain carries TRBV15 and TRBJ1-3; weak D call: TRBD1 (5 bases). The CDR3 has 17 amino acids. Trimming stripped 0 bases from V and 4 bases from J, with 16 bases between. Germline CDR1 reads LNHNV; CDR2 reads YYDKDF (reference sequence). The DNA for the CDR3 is TGTGCCACCAGCAGAGATCAGGGCCTGGCGGTGGGAAACACCATATATTTT. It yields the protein CATSRDQGLAVGNTIYF.

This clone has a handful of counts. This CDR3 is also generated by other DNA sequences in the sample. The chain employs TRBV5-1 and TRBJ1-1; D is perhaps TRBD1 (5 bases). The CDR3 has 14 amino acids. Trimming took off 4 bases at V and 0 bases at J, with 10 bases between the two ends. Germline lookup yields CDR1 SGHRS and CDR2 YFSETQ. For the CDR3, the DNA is TGCGCCAGCAGCCTCGGACAAATGAACACTGAAGCTTTCTTT. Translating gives CASSLGQMNTEAFF.

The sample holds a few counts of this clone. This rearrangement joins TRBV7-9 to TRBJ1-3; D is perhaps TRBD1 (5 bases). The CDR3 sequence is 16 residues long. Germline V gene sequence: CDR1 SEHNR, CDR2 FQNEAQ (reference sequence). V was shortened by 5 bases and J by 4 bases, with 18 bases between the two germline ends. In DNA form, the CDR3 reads TGTGCCAGCAGCCCCGGCGGAGGGGCGCGAGGAAACACCATATATTTT. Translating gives CASSPGGGARGNTIYF.

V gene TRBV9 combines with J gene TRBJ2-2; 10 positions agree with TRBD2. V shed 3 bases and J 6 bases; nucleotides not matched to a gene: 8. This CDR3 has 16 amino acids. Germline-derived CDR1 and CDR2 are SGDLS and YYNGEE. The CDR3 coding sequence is TGTGCCAGCAGCGCCTCGGGACTAGCGATTCCCGGGGAGCTGTTTTTT. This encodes CASSASGLAIPGELFF.

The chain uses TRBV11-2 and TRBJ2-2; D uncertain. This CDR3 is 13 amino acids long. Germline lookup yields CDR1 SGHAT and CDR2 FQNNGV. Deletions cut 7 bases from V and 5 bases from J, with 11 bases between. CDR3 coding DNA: TGTGCCAGCACCCCCCGGGTAACCGGGGAGCTGTTTTTT. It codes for CASTPRVTGELFF. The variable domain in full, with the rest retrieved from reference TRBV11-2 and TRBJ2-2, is EAGVAQSPRYKIIEKRQSVAFWCNPISGHATLYWYQQILGQGPKLLIQFQNNGVVDDSQLPKDRFSAERLKGVDSTLKIQPAKLEDSAVYLCASTPRVTGELFFGEGSRLTVL.

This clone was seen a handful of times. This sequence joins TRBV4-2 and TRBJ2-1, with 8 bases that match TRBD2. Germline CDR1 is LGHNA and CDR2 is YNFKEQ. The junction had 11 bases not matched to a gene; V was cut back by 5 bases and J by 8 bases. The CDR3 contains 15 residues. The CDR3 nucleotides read TGTGCCAGCAGCTATCGGTCGGGAGGGCCCGATGAGCAGTTCTTC. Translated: CASSYRSGGPDEQFF.

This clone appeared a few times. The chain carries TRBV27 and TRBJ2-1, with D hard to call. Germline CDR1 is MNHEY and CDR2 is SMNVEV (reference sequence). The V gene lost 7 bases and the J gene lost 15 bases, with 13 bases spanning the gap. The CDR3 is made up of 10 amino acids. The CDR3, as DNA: TGTGCCAGCAAACGTGGTAGCAGGTTCTTC. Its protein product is CASKRGSRFF.

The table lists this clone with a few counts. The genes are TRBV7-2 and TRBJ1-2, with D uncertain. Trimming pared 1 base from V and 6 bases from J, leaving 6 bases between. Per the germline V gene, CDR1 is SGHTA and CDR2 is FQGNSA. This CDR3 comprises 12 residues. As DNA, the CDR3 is TGTGCCAGCAGCTTAGACAATAATGGCTACACCTTC. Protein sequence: CASSLDNNGYTF.

CDR3 in amino acids: CSAPLYNRGYGYTF. The CDR3 coding sequence is TGCAGTGCTCCTTTATACAACAGGGGCTATGGCTACACCTTC. This rearrangement joins TRBV29-1 to TRBJ1-2, with 7 bases identical to TRBD1. The CDR3 is made up of 14 amino acids. Germline lookup yields CDR1 SQVTM and CDR2 ANQGSEA.

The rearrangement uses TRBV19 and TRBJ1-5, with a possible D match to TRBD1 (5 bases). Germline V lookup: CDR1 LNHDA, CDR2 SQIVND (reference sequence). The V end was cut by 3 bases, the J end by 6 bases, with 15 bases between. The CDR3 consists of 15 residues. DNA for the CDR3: TGTGCCAGTAGTATTGAATCGGGGGGGAGTCAGCCCCAGCATTTT. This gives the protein CASSIESGGSQPQHF.

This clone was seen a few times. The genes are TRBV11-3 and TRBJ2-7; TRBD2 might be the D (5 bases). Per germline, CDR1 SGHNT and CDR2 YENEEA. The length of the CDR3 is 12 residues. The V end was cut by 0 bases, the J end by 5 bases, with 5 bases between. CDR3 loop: CASSLDSDEQYF. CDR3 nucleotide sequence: TGTGCCAGCAGCTTAGATAGCGACGAGCAGTACTTC.

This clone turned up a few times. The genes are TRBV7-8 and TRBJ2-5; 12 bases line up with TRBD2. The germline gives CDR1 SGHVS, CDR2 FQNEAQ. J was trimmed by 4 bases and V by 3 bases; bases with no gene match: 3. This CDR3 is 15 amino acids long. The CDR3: CASSLLAGGPETQYF. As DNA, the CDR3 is TGTGCCAGCAGCTTGCTAGCGGGAGGGCCAGAGACCCAGTACTTC.

The chain's CDR3 is CASSLSSSDEQFF. The DNA for the CDR3 is TGTGCCAGCAGCTTATCTAGCTCGGATGAGCAGTTCTTC. This sequence joins TRBV7-3 and TRBJ2-1; tentative D call: TRBD2 (5 bases). Trimming stripped 2 bases from V and 8 bases from J, with 10 bases between. CDR3 length equals 13 residues. Germline CDR1 reads SGHTA; CDR2 reads FQGTGA.

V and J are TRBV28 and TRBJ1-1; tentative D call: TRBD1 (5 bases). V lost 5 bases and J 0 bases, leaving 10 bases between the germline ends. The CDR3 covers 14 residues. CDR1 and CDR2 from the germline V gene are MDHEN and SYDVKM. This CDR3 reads CASSKTAVNTEAFF. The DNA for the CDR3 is TGTGCCAGCAGTAAGACAGCCGTGAACACTGAAGCTTTCTTT.

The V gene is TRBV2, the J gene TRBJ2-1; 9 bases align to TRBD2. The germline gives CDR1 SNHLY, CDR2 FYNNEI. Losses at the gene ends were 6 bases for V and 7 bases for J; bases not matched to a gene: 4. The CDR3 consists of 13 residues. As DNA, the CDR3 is TGTGCCAGCAGAGAGCGGGAGGTAAATGAGCAGTTCTTC. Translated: CASREREVNEQFF.

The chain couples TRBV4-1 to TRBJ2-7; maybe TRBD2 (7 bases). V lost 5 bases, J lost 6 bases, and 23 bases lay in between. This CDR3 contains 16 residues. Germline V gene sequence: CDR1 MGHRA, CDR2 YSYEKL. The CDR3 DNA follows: TGCGCCAGCAGCGCCCAGGTTCGGGGGGCGCAAACCGAGCAGTACTTC. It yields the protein CASSAQVRGAQTEQYF.

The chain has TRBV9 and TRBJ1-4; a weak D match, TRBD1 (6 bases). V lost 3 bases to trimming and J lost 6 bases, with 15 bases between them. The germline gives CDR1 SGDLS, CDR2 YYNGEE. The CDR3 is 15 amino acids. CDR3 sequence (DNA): TGTGCCAGCAGCGGGACAGACTCTGGGTATGAAAAACTGTTTTTT. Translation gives CASSGTDSGYEKLFF.